One sample yielded the 24 T cell receptor beta chains listed below, sequenced in a study of cytomegalovirus exposure and HLA in healthy donors. The study ran its PCR with 60 Vbeta and 13 Jbeta primers. Using immunoSEQ multiplex PCR, the repertoire was profiled, and TCRdb retains in-frame clones only, with some absent. This sample has roughly 180,000 clones, with 70% to 85% found just once. The sequenced sample consisted of PBMCs. The source is a woman aged 55-69 years in good health and CMV-seropositive.

The chain combines TRBV30 with TRBJ1-5; 7 positions agree with TRBD1. CDR3 size: 13 residues. Germline CDR1 is GTSNPN and CDR2 is SVGIG (reference sequence). After removal of 4 bases from V and 3 bases from J, the junction contained 3 bases not matched to a gene. This CDR3 is CAWNTGDNQPQHF. CDR3 coding DNA: TGTGCCTGGAATACAGGGGACAATCAGCCCCAGCATTTT.

The chain joins TRBV6-1 to TRBJ1-2, with 7 nucleotides matching TRBD1. Germline V CDR1 and CDR2: MNHNS, SASEGT. The length of the CDR3 is 16 residues. Losses at the gene ends were 0 bases for V and 7 bases for J; bases not matched to a gene: 11. CDR3 amino acids: CASSEAPDRSFSGYTF. CDR3 in DNA: TGTGCCAGCAGTGAAGCGCCGGACAGGTCCTTCAGTGGCTACACCTTC.

The V call is TRBV7-8, the J call TRBJ2-3, with 9 bases identical to TRBD1. Losses at the gene ends were 3 bases for V and 2 bases for J; bases not matched to a gene: 6. Per the germline V gene, CDR1 is SGHVS and CDR2 is FQNEAQ. There are 16 residues in the CDR3. This chain's CDR3 is CASSFPGQGYTDTQYF. The CDR3 region has the DNA TGTGCCAGCAGCTTCCCGGGACAGGGATACACAGATACGCAGTATTTT.

CDR3 region: CASSRADLNYEQYF. The CDR3 DNA sequence: TGTGCCAGCAGTAGAGCCGATTTGAACTACGAGCAGTACTTC. The chain combines TRBV6-1 with TRBJ2-7; D is unresolved. CDR3 length: 14 amino acids. Deletions cut 5 bases from V and 3 bases from J, with 14 bases between. CDR1 is MNHNS and CDR2 is SASEGT in the germline V gene.

The CDR3 reads CASSLGDRAYEQYF. The CDR3 DNA reads TGCGCCAGCAGCTTGGGGGACAGGGCTTACGAGCAGTACTTC. The V and J genes are TRBV5-1 and TRBJ2-7; 9 nucleotides match TRBD1. The J segment lost 4 bases and the V segment lost 0 bases, leaving 2 bases of the junction unmatched. CDR3 length: 14 amino acids. The germline CDR1 and CDR2 sequences are SGHRS and YFSETQ.

This clone was seen only once. The V gene is TRBV2, the J gene TRBJ1-5; 7 bases match TRBD1. J was trimmed by 12 bases and V by 7 bases; bases with no gene match: 18. The CDR3 extends over 15 amino acids. The V gene's germline CDR1 is SNHLY and CDR2 FYNNEI. CDR3 bases: TGTGCCAGCACCGAGGGGAGGACAGGCTCGTCGCTCCAGCATTTT. It translates to CASTEGRTGSSLQHF. Filled out from reference TRBV2 and TRBJ1-5, the complete variable domain reads EPEVTQTPSHQVTQMGQEVILRCVPISNHLYFYWYRQILGQKVEFLVSFYNNEISEKSEIFDDQFSVERPDGSNFTLKIRSTKLEDSAMYFCASTEGRTGSSLQHFGDGTRLSIL.

The chain joins TRBV10-2 to TRBJ2-3; 9 positions match TRBD1. The trim removed 0 bases at V and 2 bases at J, leaving 9 bases unmatched. CDR3 length: 18 residues. Germline values: CDR1 WSHSY, CDR2 SAAADI. The CDR3 spells CASSESAWTGANTDTQYF. As DNA, the CDR3 is TGCGCCAGCAGTGAGTCTGCGTGGACAGGGGCGAACACAGATACGCAGTATTTT.

DNA of the CDR3: TGTGCCAGCAGCTTTGGGACAGGGGGCGGTGAGCAGTTCTTC. Protein: CASSFGTGGGEQFF. This chain links TRBV11-3 with TRBJ2-1; 12 bases are shared with TRBD1. Germline CDR1 reads SGHNT; CDR2 reads YENEEA. V trimming: 3 bases; J trimming: 9 bases; junction bases outside the gene matches: 3. The CDR3 totals 14 residues.

The gene calls are TRBV27 and TRBJ1-1; D ambiguous. Per germline, CDR1 MNHEY and CDR2 SMNVEV (reference sequence). V was trimmed by 2 bases and J by 4 bases, leaving 26 bases between them. This CDR3 has 19 residues. CDR3 nucleotide sequence: TGTGCCAGCAGTTTAAACGGCCGTGGACTACCTAGAGGTGGCACTGAAGCTTTCTTT. Residues: CASSLNGRGLPRGGTEAFF.

This chain uses TRBV5-3 with TRBJ1-5, with D possibly TRBD1 on 5 matching bases. TRBV5-3 is marked as an open reading frame, function uncertain. The V end lost 2 bases, the J end lost 3 bases, and 12 bases lay between the germline ends. The CDR3 length is 15 residues. Here the CDR3 DNA reads TGTGCCAGAAGCTTTCGTCCAGGGTACAATCAGCCCCAGCATTTT. Protein: CARSFRPGYNQPQHF.

The count of this clone is one. J is TRBJ2-7 and V is TRBV9, with 8 nucleotides matching TRBD2. Germline assignment: CDR1 SGDLS and CDR2 YYNGEE. The CDR3 spans 14 residues. V dropped 0 bases and J dropped 2; count of bases not matched to a gene: 1. The CDR3 sequence: CASSVAGGPYEQYF. The CDR3, as DNA: TGTGCCAGCAGCGTAGCGGGAGGGCCCTACGAGCAGTACTTC.

The rearrangement joins TRBV11-2 to TRBJ2-5; TRBD2 matches at 14 bases. Germline CDR1 is SGHAT and CDR2 is FQNNGV. J gave up 4 bases and V 6 bases, and 7 bases lay outside the gene matches. This CDR3 comprises 16 residues. The CDR3 loop is CASRETSGRAGETQYF. CDR3 bases: TGTGCCAGCAGGGAGACTAGCGGGAGGGCCGGAGAGACCCAGTACTTC.

The chain joins TRBV7-2 to TRBJ1-2, with D possibly being TRBD1 (5 bases). The CDR3 length is 17 residues. CDR1 SGHTA and CDR2 FQGNSA come from the germline V gene. V lost 5 bases and J 6 bases, leaving 25 bases between the germline ends. The DNA of the CDR3 is TGTGCCAGCAGCCCAGGCCAACCAGGGAGGGCCCACCATGGCTACACCTTC. Amino acid sequence: CASSPGQPGRAHHGYTF.

The J gene is TRBJ2-6, the V gene TRBV27, with a possible D match to TRBD1 (6 bases). The germline V gene has CDR1 MNHEY and CDR2 SMNVEV (reference sequence). The CDR3 runs to 15 residues. The ends were cut back, 7 bases at V and 4 bases at J, with 14 bases in the middle. This chain's CDR3 is CASTRLGAGANVLTF. In DNA form, the CDR3 reads TGTGCCAGCACTAGATTGGGGGCCGGGGCCAACGTCCTGACTTTC.

This clone was observed once. This sequence joins TRBV7-6 and TRBJ1-3; 8 nucleotides line up with TRBD1. CDR1 and CDR2 from the germline V gene are SGHVS and FNYEAQ. J lost 3 bases, V lost 5 bases, and 15 bases had no gene match. The CDR3 is 18 amino acids. CDR3 sequence: CASSPGTGRASIGNTIYF. DNA for the CDR3: TGTGCCAGCAGCCCAGGGACAGGTCGCGCTTCTATTGGAAACACCATATATTTT.

The rearrangement links TRBV14 to TRBJ2-3; 10 positions agree with TRBD2. This CDR3 comprises 17 residues. The ends lost 1 base at V and 6 bases at J; junction bases unmatched: 10. Germline CDR1 SGHDN, CDR2 FVKESK. The DNA of the CDR3 is TGTGCCAGCAGCCAAGGCTTAGAACTAGCGGGATGGGATACGCAGTATTTT. As protein: CASSQGLELAGWDTQYF.

The rearrangement joins TRBV5-6 to TRBJ2-6, with D perhaps matching TRBD2 (5 bases). Trimming pared 2 bases from V and 0 bases from J, leaving 6 bases between. The CDR3 covers 15 residues. CDR1 is SGHDT and CDR2 is YYEEEE in the germline V gene. CDR3 coding DNA: TGTGCCAGCAGCTTTCGGGGCTCTGGGGCCAACGTCCTGACTTTC. Translated: CASSFRGSGANVLTF. Drawing the rest from reference TRBV5-6 and TRBJ2-6, the complete variable domain is DAGVTQSPTHLIKTRGQQVTLRCSPKSGHDTVSWYQQALGQGPQFIFQYYEEEERQRGNFPDRFSGHQFPNYSSELNVNALLLGDSALYLCASSFRGSGANVLTFGAGSRLTVL.

The chain joins TRBV5-1 to TRBJ1-1; TRBD1 matches at 7 bases. With 4 bases clipped from V and 4 bases from J, the junction kept 16 bases outside the gene matches. Germline CDR1 SGHRS, CDR2 YFSETQ. CDR3 length: 17 amino acids. The CDR3 region has the DNA TGCGCCAGCAGCGGCGGGACAGCCGAGCTGGGGAGCACTGAAGCTTTCTTT. Its protein product is CASSGGTAELGSTEAFF.

The chain combines TRBV7-8 with TRBJ1-1, with D possibly TRBD1 on 5 matching bases. Between the trimmed V and J ends, which lost 4 bases and 2 bases, there was a span of 14 bases. Germline V gene lookup returns CDR1 SGHVS and CDR2 FQNEAQ. The length of the CDR3 is 15 residues. The CDR3 is CASSSHRIPNTEAFF. In DNA, the CDR3 is TGTGCCAGCAGCTCACACAGGATTCCTAACACTGAAGCTTTCTTT.

This chain uses TRBV5-6 with TRBJ2-5, with 7 positions matching TRBD2. V dropped 2 bases and J dropped 2; count of bases not matched to a gene: 3. The CDR3 has 14 amino acids. Per germline, CDR1 SGHDT and CDR2 YYEEEE. The CDR3 DNA is TGTGCCAGCAGCTTCGGGGGGTCGCAAGAGACCCAGTACTTC. This codes for CASSFGGSQETQYF.

The J gene is TRBJ2-4, the V gene TRBV4-3; D possibly corresponds to TRBD2 (7 bases). V lost 0 bases and J 3 bases, leaving 21 bases between the germline ends. The CDR3 runs to 19 residues. The germline V gene encodes CDR1 LGHNA and CDR2 YSLEER. The CDR3 loop is CASSQDRLRGRDGKNIQYF. CDR3 bases: TGCGCCAGCAGCCAAGATCGGTTGCGGGGGCGGGATGGCAAAAACATTCAGTACTTC.

This clone appeared a few times. The chain recombines TRBV7-9 with TRBJ1-2; 8 bases agree with TRBD1. Germline CDR1 SEHNR, CDR2 FQNEAQ (reference sequence). The CDR3 covers 12 residues. V dropped 4 bases and J dropped 7; count of bases not matched to a gene: 2. The CDR3 loop reads CASSSGGSGYTF. Here the CDR3 DNA reads TGTGCCAGCAGCTCAGGGGGCTCTGGCTACACCTTC.

The chain joins TRBV6-5 to TRBJ1-1, with D perhaps matching TRBD1 (5 bases). V was cut by 6 bases and J by 10 bases, with 12 bases left in between. CDR1 is MNHEY and CDR2 is SVGAGI in the germline V gene. The CDR3 spans 11 residues. The CDR3 DNA reads TGTGCCAGCAGCTCAGGGTTGCGAGCTTTCTTT. Protein product: CASSSGLRAFF.

There are many counts of this clone. The chain recombines TRBV28 with TRBJ2-3, with D perhaps matching TRBD2 (5 bases). Trimming removed 8 bases from V and 4 bases from J, with 10 bases in between. The CDR3 spans 12 residues. Germline CDR1 and CDR2: MDHEN and SYDVKM. The CDR3 here is CASRGPADTQYF. The CDR3 DNA follows: TGTGCCAGCCGAGGGCCCGCAGATACGCAGTATTTT. Based on the CDR3 plus reference TRBV28 and TRBJ2-3, the full variable domain is DVKVTQSSRYLVKRTGEKVFLECVQDMDHENMFWYRQDPGLGLRLIYFSYDVKMKEKGDIPEGYSVSREKKERFSLILESASTNQTSMYLCASRGPADTQYFGPGTRLTVL.